The 5 T cell receptor beta chains below come from one sample, sequenced in a study of T-cell memory formation after mild COVID-19. TCRdb analysed the 5' RACE reads with MiXCR anew, one entry per CDR3 protein. The sample consists of hundreds of thousands of distinct CDR3 sequences, roughly 25% of them appearing once. The sequenced material came from PBMCs or a T cell subset sorted from them (not recorded which). These receptors came from an adult woman who had mild COVID-19 (a few samples of this study predate the infection). Cell type and time point are not known.

The chain is built from TRBV30 and TRBJ1-2; D gene ambiguous. The CDR3 is 12 amino acids. The V and J ends lost 0 bases and 9 bases respectively, with 11 bases between them. Germline V gives CDR1 GTSNPN, CDR2 SVGIG (reference sequence). CDR3 nucleotides: TGTGCCTGGAGTGTGGACGCCGGGAGCTACACCTTC. It encodes CAWSVDAGSYTF.

J is TRBJ2-7 and V is TRBV15, with 10 bases that match TRBD2. V dropped 5 bases and J dropped 0; count of bases not matched to a gene: 19. Germline V gene lookup returns CDR1 LNHNV and CDR2 YYDKDF (reference sequence). The CDR3 extends over 20 amino acids. The CDR3 reads CATSGPRGVAGGLRSYEQYF. The CDR3 nucleotides read TGTGCCACCAGCGGGCCGCGCGGGGTAGCGGGAGGACTCCGCTCCTACGAGCAGTACTTC. The full variable domain, in which reference TRBV15 and TRBJ2-7 provide the parts outside the CDR3, is DAMVIQNPRYQVTQFGKPVTLSCSQTLNHNVMYWYQQKSSQAPKLLFHYYDKDFNNEADTPDNFQSRRPNTSFCFLDIRSPGLGDTAMYLCATSGPRGVAGGLRSYEQYFGPGTRLTVT.

This rearrangement joins TRBV7-8 to TRBJ2-7; TRBD1 matches 10 bases. The V gene end was trimmed by 6 bases and the J gene end by 2 bases; junction bases not matched to a gene: 16. Per germline, CDR1 SGHVS and CDR2 FQNEAQ. The CDR3 is 18 amino acids. The CDR3 bases are TGTGCCAGCAGTCATAGACAGGGGGCGCGGATAAACCCCTACGAGCAGTACTTC. Encoded protein: CASSHRQGARINPYEQYF.

The J gene is TRBJ2-3, the V gene TRBV7-6; the D call may be TRBD1 or TRBD2 (5 bases each). CDR1 and CDR2 (germline): SGHVS, FNYEAQ. This CDR3 is built from 13 residues. V shed 3 bases and J shed 6 bases, with 10 bases lying between them. In DNA, the CDR3 is TGTGCCAGCAGCTTGGGGGATCTCGATACGCAGTATTTT. Its translation is CASSLGDLDTQYF.

This chain connects TRBV20-1 to TRBJ2-7; the D is unclear. The CDR3 totals 12 residues. Trimming shortened V by 6 bases and J by 0 bases, and 9 bases separated the two germline ends. Looked up from germline, CDR1 is DFQATT and CDR2 is SNEGSKA (reference sequence). Written as DNA, the CDR3 is TGCAGTGCCCACCAGCGCTCCTACGAGCAGTACTTC. Protein product: CSAHQRSYEQYF.